The 23 T cell receptor beta chains below were found in one sample sequenced in a study of response to subunit inactivated influenza vaccine. TCRdb re-called the RT-PCR reads through MiXCR, storing one row per CDR3 protein. Of hundreds of thousands of distinct CDR3 sequences in the sample, about an eighth are singletons; the top ten hold 10% to 13%. The sample in question was PBMCs from blood, obtained on the day of vaccination. The source is a man in his fifties or sixties who received an inactivated influenza vaccine.

This clonotype has at least ten counts. This sequence joins TRBV7-2 and TRBJ2-3; D is perhaps TRBD1 (7 bases). Germline assignment: CDR1 SGHTA and CDR2 FQGNSA. The CDR3 is made up of 12 amino acids. Trimming pared 4 bases from V and 6 bases from J, leaving 8 bases between. CDR3 residues: CASSSGGDTQYF. In DNA form, the CDR3 reads TGTGCCAGCAGCTCAGGGGGGGATACGCAGTATTTT.

This chain uses TRBV7-6 with TRBJ2-7, with 10 bases matching TRBD1. Germline CDR1 reads SGHVS; CDR2 reads FNYEAQ. The length of the CDR3 is 14 residues. Unmatched junction bases numbered 3, after V lost 3 bases and J lost 4 bases. The CDR3 region is CASSFGTGEYEQYF. CDR3 DNA sequence: TGTGCCAGCAGCTTCGGGACAGGGGAATACGAGCAGTACTTC. The full variable domain, rest sourced from reference TRBV7-6 and TRBJ2-7, is GAGVSQSPRYKVTKRGQDVALRCDPISGHVSLYWYRQALGQGPEFLTYFNYEAQQDKSGLPNDRFSAERPEGSISTLTIQRTEQRDSAMYRCASSFGTGEYEQYFGPGTRLTVT.

J is TRBJ2-1 and V is TRBV13; 9 positions match TRBD2. CDR3 length: 22 residues. V was pared by 8 bases and J by 6 bases, with 32 bases of the junction left unmatched. Germline V gene sequence: CDR1 PRHDT, CDR2 FYEKMQ (reference sequence). CDR3 sequence: CASGRLGVLRSGGGAGSNEQFF. The CDR3 DNA sequence: TGTGCCAGCGGCCGCCTCGGCGTCTTGAGGTCAGGCGGGGGGGCCGGGTCCAATGAGCAGTTCTTC.

A note on this clonotype: The junction and the germline gene differ at one end; a read error may be behind it. The gene calls are TRBV28 and TRBJ1-4; no firm D call. CDR1 MDHEN and CDR2 SYDVKM come from the germline V gene. CDR3 length: 15 amino acids. The CDR3 nucleotides read TGTGCCAGCAGTTCTCCGGTTGCAACTAATGAAAAACTGTTATTT. Translated: CASSSPVATNEKLLF.

The genes are TRBV20-1 and TRBJ2-2; 8 bases are shared with TRBD2. CDR1 and CDR2 (germline): DFQATT, SNEGSKA (reference sequence). Trimming took 6 bases from V and 7 from J; bases not matched to a gene: 7. CDR3 length: 13 amino acids. The CDR3 here is CSASRTSRGELFF. The CDR3 DNA reads TGCAGTGCCTCGAGGACTAGCCGCGGGGAGCTGTTTTTT.

This sequence joins TRBV6-6 and TRBJ2-3, with 7 positions matching TRBD2. Looked up from germline, CDR1 is MNHNY and CDR2 is SVGAGI (reference sequence). The ends lost 6 bases at V and 10 bases at J; junction bases unmatched: 7. The CDR3 contains 12 residues. CDR3 protein: CASSSDRGAQYF. Here the CDR3 DNA reads TGTGCCAGCAGCAGTGATCGGGGGGCGCAGTATTTT.

This sequence joins TRBV7-3 and TRBJ2-3; 11 bases fit TRBD2. The J segment lost 9 bases and the V segment lost 5 bases, leaving 7 bases of the junction unmatched. Germline lookup yields CDR1 SGHTA and CDR2 FQGTGA. The CDR3 loop spans 14 amino acids. CDR3 bases: TGTGCCAGCAGCAAACCGGGACTAGCGGCAACGCAGTATTTT. It encodes CASSKPGLAATQYF.

The gene calls are TRBV29-1 and TRBJ1-1; 7 bases line up with TRBD1. Trimming cost V 0 bases and J 7 bases; bases outside gene matches: 14. CDR1 and CDR2 (germline): SQVTM, ANQGSEA. The CDR3 sequence is 16 residues long. CDR3 nucleotides: TGCAGCGTTGAAGAACCAGGGGGGGTCCATTATAATGAAGCTTTCTTT. It is translated as CSVEEPGGVHYNEAFF. The complete variable domain, with remaining parts taken from reference TRBV29-1 and TRBJ1-1, reads SAVISQKPSRDICQRGTSLTIQCQVDSQVTMMFWYRQQPGQSLTLIATANQGSEATYESGFVIDKFPISRPNLTFSTLTVSNMSPEDSSIYLCSVEEPGGVHYNEAFFGQGTRLTVV.

The sample holds a few counts of this clonotype. This chain links TRBV27 with TRBJ1-6, with TRBD1 matching over 7 bases. V lost 1 base and J lost 8; bases outside the gene matches: 11. The CDR3 sequence is 17 residues long. Germline V gene sequence: CDR1 MNHEY, CDR2 SMNVEV (reference sequence). The CDR3 sequence: CASSLYLRQGVDSPLHF. As DNA, the CDR3 is TGTGCCAGCAGTTTATACCTTAGACAGGGTGTTGATTCACCCCTCCACTTT.

This clonotype has at least ten counts. This rearrangement joins TRBV4-2 to TRBJ2-3; D gene uncertain. Trimming removed 4 bases from V and 2 bases from J, with 10 bases in between. Looked up from germline, CDR1 is LGHNA and CDR2 is YNFKEQ. CDR3 length: 14 amino acids. The CDR3 loop reads CASSLPGPTDTQYF. The DNA for the CDR3 is TGTGCCAGCAGCCTGCCCGGGCCCACAGATACGCAGTATTTT.

This chain joins TRBV15 and TRBJ2-3, with 9 positions matching TRBD1. From germline, CDR1 is LNHNV and CDR2 YYDKDF (reference sequence). Losses at the gene ends were 0 bases for V and 0 bases for J; bases not matched to a gene: 4. The CDR3 loop spans 17 amino acids. CDR3: CATSRDGQGISTDTQYF. CDR3 coding DNA: TGTGCCACCAGCAGAGATGGACAGGGGATTAGCACAGATACGCAGTATTTT.

There are a few counts of this clonotype. This sequence joins TRBV7-9 and TRBJ2-1; D is ambiguous. V dropped 1 base and J dropped 5 bases, with 12 bases sitting between them. The length of the CDR3 is 15 residues. CDR1 is SEHNR, CDR2 FQNEAQ, per germline (reference sequence). CDR3 region: CASSLDPSRDNEQFF. The CDR3 DNA reads TGTGCCAGCAGCTTAGACCCTAGTCGGGACAATGAGCAGTTCTTC.

The chain uses TRBV27 and TRBJ2-1, with TRBD2 matching over 8 bases. The CDR3 has 20 amino acids. V dropped 1 base and J dropped 0; count of bases not matched to a gene: 14. Germline V CDR1 and CDR2: MNHEY, SMNVEV (reference sequence). This chain's CDR3 is CASSLWLGEAGESSYNEQFF. The CDR3 DNA is TGTGCCAGCAGTTTATGGTTGGGAGAAGCGGGGGAGAGCTCCTACAATGAGCAGTTCTTC.

A few counts support this clonotype. The J gene is TRBJ2-3, the V gene TRBV5-6; 8 nucleotides match TRBD2. The V and J ends lost 4 bases and 2 bases, in that order; junction bases with no gene match: 9. The CDR3 runs to 16 residues. Germline CDR1 and CDR2: SGHDT and YYEEEE. CDR3: CASSGIAGTYTDTQYF. As DNA, the CDR3 is TGTGCCAGCAGCGGTATAGCGGGGACGTACACAGATACGCAGTATTTT.

The CDR3 nucleotides read TGTGCCAGCAACTTTAGGGACAGGACCACCGGGGAGCTGTTTTTT. It yields the protein CASNFRDRTTGELFF. This rearrangement joins TRBV28 to TRBJ2-2, with TRBD1 matching over 8 bases. The V and J ends lost 7 bases and 4 bases, in that order; junction bases with no gene match: 8. The CDR3 sequence is 15 residues long. Germline loops: CDR1 MDHEN, CDR2 SYDVKM.

J is TRBJ2-1 and V is TRBV5-6; 10 nucleotides agree with TRBD2. The CDR3 consists of 16 residues. J gave up 3 bases and V 4 bases, and 7 bases lay outside the gene matches. Germline V CDR1 and CDR2: SGHDT, YYEEEE. CDR3 loop: CASSTRLAGYYNEQFF. The CDR3 DNA reads TGTGCCAGCAGCACCAGACTAGCGGGTTACTACAATGAGCAGTTCTTC.

This clonotype was seen only a few times. The chain has TRBV11-3 and TRBJ2-7; 7 positions agree with TRBD2. Germline V CDR1 and CDR2: SGHNT, YENEEA. J was trimmed by 3 bases and V by 6 bases; bases with no gene match: 8. CDR3 size: 14 residues. The DNA of the CDR3 is TGTGCCAGCAGTTACGGACTAGACCACTACGAGCAGTACTTC. It is translated as CASSYGLDHYEQYF. The full variable domain, with the rest looked up from reference TRBV11-3 and TRBJ2-7, is EAGVVQSPRYKIIEKKQPVAFWCNPISGHNTLYWYLQNLGQGPELLIRYENEEAVDDSQLPKDRFSAERLKGVDSTLKIQPAELGDSAVYLCASSYGLDHYEQYFGPGTRLTVT.

This clonotype was observed at least ten times. The V and J genes are TRBV6-1 and TRBJ2-2, with 8 bases matching TRBD2. The trim removed 6 bases at V and 6 bases at J, leaving 12 bases unmatched. Looked up from germline, CDR1 is MNHNS and CDR2 is SASEGT. This CDR3 is 16 amino acids long. The CDR3 DNA is TGTGCCAGCAGAACGGGTCGGGGGGGCCTATCCGGGGAGCTGTTTTTT. Residues: CASRTGRGGLSGELFF.

This clonotype was counted a few times. The chain links TRBV7-2 to TRBJ1-2; possibly TRBD1 for D (5 bases). The germline V gene encodes CDR1 SGHTA and CDR2 FQGNSA. V lost 5 bases to trimming and J lost 8 bases, with 18 bases between them. This CDR3 comprises 14 residues. The CDR3 spells CASSPETVTKGYTF. CDR3 bases: TGTGCCAGCAGCCCAGAGACAGTGACGAAGGGCTACACCTTC.

The chain links TRBV7-8 to TRBJ1-4; D is possibly TRBD1 (5 bases). This CDR3 is built from 16 residues. The V end was cut by 0 bases, the J end by 8 bases, with 16 bases between. Germline CDR1 is SGHVS and CDR2 is FQNEAQ. Here the CDR3 DNA reads TGTGCCAGCAGCTTAGCCGTACGGGGGGTAGGCGAAAAACTGTTTTTT. It encodes CASSLAVRGVGEKLFF.

This clonotype has more than one count but fewer than ten. DNA for the CDR3: TGCGCCAGCAGCCGCGGGTTTTTGGGTCAAGAGACCCAGTACTTC. This translates into CASSRGFLGQETQYF. This sequence joins TRBV4-1 and TRBJ2-5; TRBD2 might be the D (5 bases). Germline CDR1 is MGHRA and CDR2 is YSYEKL. This CDR3 is 15 amino acids long. V was cut by 4 bases and J by 2 bases, with 14 bases left in between.

The V call is TRBV7-2, the J call TRBJ2-1; tentatively, D is TRBD2 (5 bases). The germline CDR1 and CDR2 sequences are SGHTA and FQGNSA. The length of the CDR3 is 14 residues. V was clipped by 3 bases and J by 9 bases, with 15 bases between them. In nucleotides, the CDR3 is TGTGCCAGCAGCTTCGAGAGGGCCAGAGGTGAGCAGTTCTTC. The encoded protein is CASSFERARGEQFF.

This clonotype has ten or more counts. The chain is built from TRBV2 and TRBJ2-7; possibly TRBD1 for D (6 bases). This CDR3 is 15 amino acids long. Germline CDR1 and CDR2: SNHLY and FYNNEI. Trimming shortened V by 6 bases and J by 2 bases, and 17 bases separated the two germline ends. The CDR3 sequence: CASSETTTGTYEQYF. The CDR3, as DNA: TGTGCCAGCAGCGAGACCACGACAGGAACCTACGAGCAGTACTTC. Full variable domain (outside the CDR3, taken from reference TRBV2 and TRBJ2-7): EPEVTQTPSHQVTQMGQEVILRCVPISNHLYFYWYRQILGQKVEFLVSFYNNEISEKSEIFDDQFSVERPDGSNFTLKIRSTKLEDSAMYFCASSETTTGTYEQYFGPGTRLTVT.